The next 7 T cell receptor beta chains were all read from a single sample in a study of cytomegalovirus exposure and HLA in healthy donors. PCR amplification relied on 60 Vbeta primers (plus 13 Jbeta primers). Clones were read by immunoSEQ multiplex PCR, and TCRdb kept only the in-frame ones, dropping some. The repertoire holds hundreds of thousands of clones, with about 80% as singletons. The sequenced sample was PBMCs. All receptors come from a man aged 18 to 29 in good health and CMV-seronegative.

The V and J genes are TRBV5-6 and TRBJ2-7; 8 bases line up with TRBD1. The CDR3 runs to 14 residues. Germline V gene data show CDR1 as SGHDT and CDR2 as YYEEEE. V shed 4 bases and J 0 bases; nucleotides not matched to a gene: 3. CDR3: CASSLTGDSYEQYF. The CDR3 DNA sequence: TGTGCCAGCAGCCTGACAGGGGACTCCTACGAGCAGTACTTC.

J is TRBJ1-1 and V is TRBV27, with 7 bases that match TRBD1. Germline V gene data show CDR1 as MNHEY and CDR2 as SMNVEV (reference sequence). The CDR3 runs 14 residues. The J segment lost 5 bases and the V segment lost 5 bases, leaving 8 bases of the junction unmatched. CDR3 sequence reads: CASSGAGRGTEAFF. The CDR3 bases are TGTGCCAGCAGTGGGGCCGGCAGGGGGACTGAAGCTTTCTTT.

The chain uses TRBV21-1 and TRBJ1-5. TRBV21-1 is shown as a pseudogene. CDR3 size: 17 residues. The CDR3: CASSKAYGGRSNQPQHF. CDR3 in DNA: TGTGCCAGCAGCAAAGCCTATGGAGGCCGGAGCAATCAGCCCCAGCATTTT.

The V gene is TRBV30, the J gene TRBJ2-1, with a possible D match to TRBD2 (6 bases). In germline, CDR1 is GTSNPN, CDR2 SVGIG (reference sequence). This CDR3 has 12 amino acids. V lost 5 bases to trimming and J lost 8 bases, with 13 bases between them. The CDR3 DNA reads TGTGCCTGGCAGACTAGTTCAGATGAGCAGTTCTTC. Protein sequence: CAWQTSSDEQFF. The variable domain in full, with the rest retrieved from reference TRBV30 and TRBJ2-1, is SQTIHQWPATLVQPVGSPLSLECTVEGTSNPNLYWYRQAAGRGLQLLFYSVGIGQISSEVPQNLSASRPQDRQFILSSKKLLLSDSGFYLCAWQTSSDEQFFGPGTRLTVL.

Turning to this clone: The same CDR3 can be traced to other DNA sequences in this sample. CDR3 residues: CASSLNRGTEAFF. Here the CDR3 DNA reads TGTGCCAGCAGCTTAAATAGGGGGACTGAAGCTTTCTTT. This sequence joins TRBV7-3 and TRBJ1-1; D is perhaps TRBD1 (6 bases). Between the trimmed V and J ends, which lost 1 base and 5 bases, there was a span of 8 bases. CDR1 and CDR2 from the germline V gene are SGHTA and FQGTGA. The CDR3 has 13 residues.

The chain combines TRBV5-1 with TRBJ1-4; 9 nucleotides line up with TRBD1. V dropped 4 bases and J dropped 8; count of bases not matched to a gene: 12. CDR1 is SGHRS and CDR2 is YFSETQ in the germline V gene. There are 16 residues in the CDR3. The CDR3 region is CASSAWDRAQGEKLFF. In nucleotides, the CDR3 is TGCGCCAGCAGCGCCTGGGACAGGGCTCAAGGGGAAAAACTGTTTTTT.

The chain couples TRBV15 to TRBJ2-7; 14 bases are shared with TRBD2. The ends lost 3 bases at V and 0 bases at J; junction bases unmatched: 13. Per the germline V gene, CDR1 is LNHNV and CDR2 is YYDKDF (reference sequence). CDR3 length equals 20 residues. CDR3 sequence reads: CATSRVPGLAGDWSSYEQYF. In nucleotides, the CDR3 is TGTGCCACCAGCAGGGTTCCGGGACTAGCGGGAGACTGGAGCTCCTACGAGCAGTACTTC.